This T cell receptor (beta chain) was found in a study of shared clonotypes between healthy human individuals. V gave up 0 bases and J gave up 6 bases; unmatched junction bases: 1. Germline V lookup: CDR1 SGHRS, CDR2 YFSETQ. CDR3 length: 15 amino acids. Only in-frame clones appear in the TCRdb table, and some are missing; sequencing was by immunoSEQ multiplex PCR. The data show roughly 2.2 million clones, 85% to 95% seen once. Comment on this clone: Other DNA sequences in the same sample also yield this CDR3.

The chain recombines TRBV5-1 with TRBJ2-1; 12 nucleotides match TRBD2. What was sequenced was naive CD4+ T cells from PBMCs. Documented subset: CD45RA+ positively selected. This TCR came from a man between 18 and 29 years old in good health. Some clones in this sample may be carry-over from other donors' samples. The DNA for the CDR3 is TGCGCCAGCAGCTTGGAACTAGCGGGAGGCAATGAGCAGTTCTTC. Protein sequence: CASSLELAGGNEQFF. The full variable domain, completed using reference TRBV5-1 and TRBJ2-1, is KAGVTQTPRYLIKTRGQQVTLSCSPISGHRSVSWYQQTPGQGLQFLFEYFSETQRNKGNFPGRFSGRQFSNSRSEMNVSTLELGDSALYLCASSLELAGGNEQFFGPGTRLTVL.